The clone carrying this T cell receptor beta chain was found many times. Its antigen is undetermined. Looked up from germline, CDR1 is SNHLY and CDR2 is FYNNEI. V lost 6 bases and J lost 8, with 13 bases in between. The CDR3 loop spans 13 amino acids. This sample is part of a study of human T cells and chemical hapten exposure. Study context: Patients received weekly diphenylcyclopropenone doses to the scalp throughout the approximately 24-week study.

Time point: patch test 3, about 24 weeks after DPC sensitization. The treatment is: therapeutic diphenylcyclopropenone sensitization with weekly scalp DPC. TCRdb itself ran the RACE reads through MiXCR, one entry per CDR3 protein. This sample has roughly 90,000 distinct CDR3 sequences, with 11% found just once. Findings of the study overall: Alopecia affecting every donor means their immune response may not match healthy people's. Relative to controls, expanded TCRs formed significantly more large CDR3 similarity clusters. PT1 expanded TCR numbers tracked positively with patch test score.

The chain carries TRBV2 and TRBJ1-4, with unresolved D. The sample in question was whole blood, obtained in connection with sensitization to the hapten diphenylcyclopropenone (DPC). This clonotype was obtained from a woman aged 30 to 39 with alopecia areata. Some clones in this sample may be carry-over from other donors' samples. CDR3 residues: CASSPLLGEKLFF. As DNA, the CDR3 is TGTGCCAGCAGCCCCCTGCTTGGCGAAAAACTGTTTTTT.